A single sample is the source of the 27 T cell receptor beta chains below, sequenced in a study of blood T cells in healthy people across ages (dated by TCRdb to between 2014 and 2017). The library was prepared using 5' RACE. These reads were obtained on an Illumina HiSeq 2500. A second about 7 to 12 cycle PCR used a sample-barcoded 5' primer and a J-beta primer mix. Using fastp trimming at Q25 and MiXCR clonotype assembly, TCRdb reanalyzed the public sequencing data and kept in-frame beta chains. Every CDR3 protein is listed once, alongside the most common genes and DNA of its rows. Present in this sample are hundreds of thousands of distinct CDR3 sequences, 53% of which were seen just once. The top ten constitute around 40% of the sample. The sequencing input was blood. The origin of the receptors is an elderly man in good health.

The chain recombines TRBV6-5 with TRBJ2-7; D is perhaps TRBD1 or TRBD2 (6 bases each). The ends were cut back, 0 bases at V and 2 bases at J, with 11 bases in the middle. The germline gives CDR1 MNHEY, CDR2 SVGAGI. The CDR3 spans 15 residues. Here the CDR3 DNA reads TGTGCCAGCAGTTACTCGAACGGGGGCACCTACGAGCAGTACTTC. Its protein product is CASSYSNGGTYEQYF.

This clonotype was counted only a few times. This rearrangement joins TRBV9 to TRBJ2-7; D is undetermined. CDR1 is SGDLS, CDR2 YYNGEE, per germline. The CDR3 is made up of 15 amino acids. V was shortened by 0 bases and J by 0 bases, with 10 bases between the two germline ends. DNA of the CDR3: TGTGCCAGCAGCGTAGGACTCGGGCCCTCCTACGAGCAGTACTTC. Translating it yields CASSVGLGPSYEQYF.

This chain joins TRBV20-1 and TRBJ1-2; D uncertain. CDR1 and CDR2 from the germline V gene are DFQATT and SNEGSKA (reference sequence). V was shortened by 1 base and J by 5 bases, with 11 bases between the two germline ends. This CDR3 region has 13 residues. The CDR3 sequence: CSARATKNYGYTF. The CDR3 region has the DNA TGCAGTGCTAGAGCGACAAAAAATTATGGCTACACCTTC.

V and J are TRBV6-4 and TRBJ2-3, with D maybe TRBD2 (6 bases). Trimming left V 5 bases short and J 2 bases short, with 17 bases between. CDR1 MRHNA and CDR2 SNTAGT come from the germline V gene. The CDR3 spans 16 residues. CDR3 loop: CASSYYGTWATDTQYF. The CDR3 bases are TGTGCCAGCAGTTACTACGGGACTTGGGCCACAGATACGCAGTATTTT.

CDR3 amino acids: CSAPRKNRDRVNEQYF. CDR3 sequence (DNA): TGCAGTGCTCCCAGGAAAAACCGGGACAGGGTTAATGAGCAGTACTTC. This sequence joins TRBV20-1 and TRBJ2-4, with 9 bases identical to TRBD1. J was trimmed by 13 bases and V by 5 bases; bases with no gene match: 21. This CDR3 comprises 16 residues. The V gene's germline CDR1 is DFQATT and CDR2 SNEGSKA (reference sequence).

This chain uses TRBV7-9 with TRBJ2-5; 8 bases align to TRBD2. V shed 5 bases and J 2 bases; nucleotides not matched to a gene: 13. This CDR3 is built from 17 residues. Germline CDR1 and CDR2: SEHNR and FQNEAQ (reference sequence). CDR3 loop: CASSAYFTSGTQETQYF. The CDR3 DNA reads TGTGCCAGCAGCGCCTATTTTACTAGCGGAACTCAAGAGACCCAGTACTTC.

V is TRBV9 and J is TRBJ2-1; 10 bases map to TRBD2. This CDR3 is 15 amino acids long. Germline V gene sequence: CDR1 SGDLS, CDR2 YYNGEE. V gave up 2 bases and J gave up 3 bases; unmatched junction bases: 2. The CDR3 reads CASSVLAGVYNEQFF. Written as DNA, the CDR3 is TGTGCCAGCAGCGTTCTAGCGGGAGTCTACAATGAGCAGTTCTTC.

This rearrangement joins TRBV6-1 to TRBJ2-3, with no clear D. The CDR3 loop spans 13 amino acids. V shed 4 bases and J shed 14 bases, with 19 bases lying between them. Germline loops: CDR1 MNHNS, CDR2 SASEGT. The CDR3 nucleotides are TGTGCCAGCAGTGCTGGTCGCAGAGGATACGCGTATTTT. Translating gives CASSAGRRGYAYF.

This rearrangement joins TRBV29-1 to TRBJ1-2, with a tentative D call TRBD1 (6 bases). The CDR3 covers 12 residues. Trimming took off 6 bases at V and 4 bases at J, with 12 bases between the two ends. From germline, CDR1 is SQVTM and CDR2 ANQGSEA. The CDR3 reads CSVDSIRYGYTF. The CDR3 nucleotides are TGCAGCGTGGACAGTATCCGCTATGGCTACACCTTC.

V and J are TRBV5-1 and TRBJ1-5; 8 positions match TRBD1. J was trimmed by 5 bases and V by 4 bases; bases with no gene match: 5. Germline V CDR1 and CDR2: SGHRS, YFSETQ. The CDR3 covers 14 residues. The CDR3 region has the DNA TGCGCCAGCAGCAGGACAGGGCGGGATCAGCCCCAGCATTTT. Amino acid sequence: CASSRTGRDQPQHF. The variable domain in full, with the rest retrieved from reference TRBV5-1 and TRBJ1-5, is KAGVTQTPRYLIKTRGQQVTLSCSPISGHRSVSWYQQTPGQGLQFLFEYFSETQRNKGNFPGRFSGRQFSNSRSEMNVSTLELGDSALYLCASSRTGRDQPQHFGDGTRLSIL.

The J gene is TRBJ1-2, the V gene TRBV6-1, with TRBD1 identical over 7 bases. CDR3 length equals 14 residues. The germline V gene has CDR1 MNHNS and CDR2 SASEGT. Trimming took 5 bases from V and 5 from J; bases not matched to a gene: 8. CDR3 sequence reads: CASSTQGRGYGYTF. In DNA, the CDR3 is TGTGCCAGCAGTACACAGGGGAGGGGGTATGGCTACACCTTC.

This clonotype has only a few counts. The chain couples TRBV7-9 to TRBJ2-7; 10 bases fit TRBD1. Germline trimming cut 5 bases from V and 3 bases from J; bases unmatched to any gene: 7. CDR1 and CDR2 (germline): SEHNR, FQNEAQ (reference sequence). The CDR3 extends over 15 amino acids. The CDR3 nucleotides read TGTGCCAGCAGCGCATCGCGGACAGGGGGCTACGAGCAGTACTTC. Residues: CASSASRTGGYEQYF. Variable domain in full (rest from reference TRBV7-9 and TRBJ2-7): DTGVSQNPRHKITKRGQNVTFRCDPISEHNRLYWYRQTLGQGPEFLTYFQNEAQLEKSRLLSDRFSAERPKGSFSTLEIQRTEQGDSAMYLCASSASRTGGYEQYFGPGTRLTVT.

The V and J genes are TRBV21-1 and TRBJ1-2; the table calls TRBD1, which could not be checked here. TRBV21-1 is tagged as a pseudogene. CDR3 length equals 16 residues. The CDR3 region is CASSKLWDKTSYGYTF. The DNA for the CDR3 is TGTGCCAGCAGCAAATTATGGGACAAAACCTCCTATGGCTACACCTTC.

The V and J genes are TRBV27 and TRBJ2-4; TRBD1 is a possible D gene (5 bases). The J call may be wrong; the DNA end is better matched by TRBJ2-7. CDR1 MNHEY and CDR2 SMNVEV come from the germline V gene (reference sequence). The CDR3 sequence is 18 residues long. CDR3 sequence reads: CASSPPASSGQVVYEQYF. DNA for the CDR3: TGTGCCAGCAGTCCACCGGCGAGCTCAGGGCAGGTAGTTTACGAGCAGTACTTC.

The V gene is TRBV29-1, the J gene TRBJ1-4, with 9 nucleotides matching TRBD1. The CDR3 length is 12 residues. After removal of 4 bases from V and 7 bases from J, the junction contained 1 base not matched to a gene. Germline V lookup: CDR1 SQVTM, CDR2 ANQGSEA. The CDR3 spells CSVGQGVEKLFF. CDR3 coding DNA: TGCAGCGTTGGACAGGGGGTTGAAAAACTGTTTTTT.

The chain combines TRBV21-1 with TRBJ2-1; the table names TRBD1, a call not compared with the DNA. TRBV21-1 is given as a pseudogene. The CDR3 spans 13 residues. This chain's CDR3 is CASKPRDYNEQFF. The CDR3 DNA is TGTGCCAGCAAACCCCGGGACTACAATGAGCAGTTCTTC.

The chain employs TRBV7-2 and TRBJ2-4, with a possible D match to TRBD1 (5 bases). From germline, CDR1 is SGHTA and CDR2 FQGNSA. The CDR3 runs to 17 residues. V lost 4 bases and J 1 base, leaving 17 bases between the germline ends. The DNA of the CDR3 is TGTGCCAGCAGCTCCCAGGGTTTTGTTTTGGCCAAAAACATTCAGTACTTC. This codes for CASSSQGFVLAKNIQYF. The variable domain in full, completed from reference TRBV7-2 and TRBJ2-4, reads GAGVSQSPSNKVTEKGKDVELRCDPISGHTALYWYRQSLGQGLEFLIYFQGNSAPDKSGLPSDRFSAERTGGSVSTLTIQRTQQEDSAVYLCASSSQGFVLAKNIQYFGAGTRLSVL.

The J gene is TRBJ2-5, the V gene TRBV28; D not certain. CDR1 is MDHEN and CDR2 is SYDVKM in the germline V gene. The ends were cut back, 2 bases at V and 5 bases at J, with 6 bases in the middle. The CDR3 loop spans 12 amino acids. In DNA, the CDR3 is TGTGCCAGCAGTTTACCCTTGGAGACCCAGTACTTC. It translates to CASSLPLETQYF.

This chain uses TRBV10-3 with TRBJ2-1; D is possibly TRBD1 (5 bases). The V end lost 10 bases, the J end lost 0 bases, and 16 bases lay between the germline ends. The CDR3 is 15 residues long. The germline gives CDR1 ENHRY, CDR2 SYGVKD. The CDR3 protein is CATRTSQGSYNEQFF. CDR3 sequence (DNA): TGTGCCACCCGAACCAGTCAGGGCTCCTACAATGAGCAGTTCTTC.

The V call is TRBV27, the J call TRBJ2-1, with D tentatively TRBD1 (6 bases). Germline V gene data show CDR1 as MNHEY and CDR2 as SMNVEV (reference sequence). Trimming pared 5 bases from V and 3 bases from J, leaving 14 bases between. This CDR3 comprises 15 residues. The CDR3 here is CASSPTGNRYNEQFF. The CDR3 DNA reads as TGTGCCAGCAGTCCCACAGGGAATCGCTACAATGAGCAGTTCTTC.

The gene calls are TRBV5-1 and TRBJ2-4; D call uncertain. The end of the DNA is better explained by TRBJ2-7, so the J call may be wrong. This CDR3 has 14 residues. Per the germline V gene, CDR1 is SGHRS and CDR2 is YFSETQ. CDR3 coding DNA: TGCGCCAGCAGCTTACGTCAGAGTAACCACGAGCAGTACTTC. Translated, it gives CASSLRQSNHEQYF.

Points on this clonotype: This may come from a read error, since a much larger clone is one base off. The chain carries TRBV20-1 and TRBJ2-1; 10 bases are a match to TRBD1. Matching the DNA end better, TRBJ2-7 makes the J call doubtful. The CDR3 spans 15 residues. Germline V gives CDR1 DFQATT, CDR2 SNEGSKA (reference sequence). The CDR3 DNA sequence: TGCAGTGCTAACGCGGGACAGGGGAATTTGAATGAGCAGTACTTC. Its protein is CSANAGQGNLNEQYF.

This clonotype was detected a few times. This chain's CDR3 is CASSLEEGYGYTF. In DNA form, the CDR3 reads TGCGCCAGCAGCTTGGAAGAAGGGTATGGCTACACCTTC. This chain uses TRBV5-1 with TRBJ1-2; D remains ambiguous. V lost 0 bases to trimming and J lost 5 bases, with 8 bases between them. Germline CDR1 reads SGHRS; CDR2 reads YFSETQ. CDR3 length: 13 amino acids.

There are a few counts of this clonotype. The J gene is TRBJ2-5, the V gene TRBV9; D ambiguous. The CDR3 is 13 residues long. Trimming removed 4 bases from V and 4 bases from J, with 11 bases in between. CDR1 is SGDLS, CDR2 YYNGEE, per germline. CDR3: CASSLGMGETQYF. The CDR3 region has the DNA TGTGCCAGCAGCTTAGGGATGGGAGAGACCCAGTACTTC.

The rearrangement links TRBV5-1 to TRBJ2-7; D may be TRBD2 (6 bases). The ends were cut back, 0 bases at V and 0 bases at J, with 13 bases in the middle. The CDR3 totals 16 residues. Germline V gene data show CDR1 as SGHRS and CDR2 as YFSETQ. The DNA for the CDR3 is TGCGCCAGCAGCTTGGACGGGACTCGTAGCTCCTACGAGCAGTACTTC. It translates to CASSLDGTRSSYEQYF.

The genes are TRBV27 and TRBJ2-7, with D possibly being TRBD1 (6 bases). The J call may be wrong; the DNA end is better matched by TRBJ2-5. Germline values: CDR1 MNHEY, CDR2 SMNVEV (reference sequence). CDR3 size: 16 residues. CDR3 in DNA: TGTGCCAGCAGTTTATTGCCAGGGGTGGGTCAAGAGACCCAGTACTTC. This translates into CASSLLPGVGQETQYF.

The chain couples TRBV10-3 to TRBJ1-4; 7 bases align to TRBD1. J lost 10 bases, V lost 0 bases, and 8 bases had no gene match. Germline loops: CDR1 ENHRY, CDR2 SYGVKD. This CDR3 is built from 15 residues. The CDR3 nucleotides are TGTGCCATCAGTGAGTCCCCAGGGGGGAGAGGAAAACTGTTTTTT. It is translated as CAISESPGGRGKLFF.